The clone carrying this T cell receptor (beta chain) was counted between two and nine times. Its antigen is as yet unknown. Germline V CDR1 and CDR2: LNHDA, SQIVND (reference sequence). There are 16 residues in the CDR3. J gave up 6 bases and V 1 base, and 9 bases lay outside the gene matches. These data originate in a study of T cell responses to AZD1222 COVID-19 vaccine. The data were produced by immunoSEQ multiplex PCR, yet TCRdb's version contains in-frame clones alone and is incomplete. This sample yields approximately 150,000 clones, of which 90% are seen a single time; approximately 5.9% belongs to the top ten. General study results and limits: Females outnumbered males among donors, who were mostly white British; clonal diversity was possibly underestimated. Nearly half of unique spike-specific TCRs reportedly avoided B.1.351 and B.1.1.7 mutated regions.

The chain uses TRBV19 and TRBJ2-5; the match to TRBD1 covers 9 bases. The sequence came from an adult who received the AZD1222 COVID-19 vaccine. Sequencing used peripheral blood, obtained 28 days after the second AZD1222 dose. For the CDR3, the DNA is TGTGCCAGTAGTATAGGGGGACAGGGAATGGAAAAGACCCAGTACTTC. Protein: CASSIGGQGMEKTQYF.